The clone carrying this T cell receptor beta chain was observed many times. An equimolar mix of two oligonucleotides served as the beta constant-region primer for TRBC1 and TRBC2. MiXCR, applied by TCRdb to the UMI-ligation and nested PCR reads, yields one record per CDR3 protein. The repertoire holds around 90,000 distinct CDR3 sequences, with more than 6.5% as singletons. The sample originates from a study of naive and memory T cell subsets. CDR1 and CDR2 (germline): DFQATT, SNEGSKA (reference sequence). V lost 3 bases and J lost 0, with 18 bases in between. This CDR3 has 17 amino acids. This receptor was identified in a human donor in good health. V is TRBV20-1 and J is TRBJ1-5; a weak D match, TRBD1 (5 bases). What was sequenced was central memory CD4+ T cells from blood. CDR3 nucleotide sequence: TGCAGTGCTAGTGGGACTAAGGGATTCTCTAGCAATCAGCCCCAGCATTTT. Translated, it gives CSASGTKGFSSNQPQHF.